This entry features one T cell receptor (beta chain) sequence. Its antigen is as yet unknown. This entry comes from a study of Ad26.COV2.S vaccination and SARS-CoV-2 variants. Points from the study as a whole: Substantial breadth was reportedly displayed by spike-specific CD8+ and CD4+ T cell responses after vaccination. Placebo recipients trailed vaccine recipients in spike-specific TCR breadth.

Germline CDR1 is MNHEY and CDR2 is SMNVEV (reference sequence). Trimming took off 5 bases at V and 4 bases at J, with 8 bases between the two ends. The CDR3 runs 12 residues. Sequencing used immunoSEQ multiplex PCR; TCRdb keeps in-frame clones, though not all of them. The table shows about 390,000 clones, with about 88% occurring only once. Treatment denoted: some 20 received Ad26.COV2.S at low or high dose, single or two shots; about five received placebo; per-sample allocation not given. It was on day 63 after the first vaccine or placebo injection that samples were taken. This person who donated was an adult of 18-55 years in Boston.

The chain uses TRBV27 and TRBJ1-1; D gene uncertain. Material: peripheral blood, obtained in a trial of Ad26.COV2.S vaccine versus placebo. The TCR sequence derives from a person aged 18 to 65 who received the Ad26.COV2.S COVID-19 vaccine or a placebo. The CDR3 loop is CASSLRGTEAFF. The CDR3 DNA is TGTGCCAGCAGTCTACGGGGCACTGAAGCTTTCTTT.